These T cell receptor beta chains were read from a single sample in a study of T-cell memory formation after mild COVID-19. TCRdb re-analysed the 5' RACE reads in MiXCR, keeping a single row per CDR3 protein. Among around 260,000 distinct CDR3 sequences listed, under 20% were seen once. The sequenced sample was PBMCs or a T cell subset sorted from them (not recorded which). These receptors came from a man aged 18 to 30 who had mild COVID-19 (a few samples of this study predate the infection). Cell type and time point are not known. CDR3s include the opening cysteine and the closing phenylalanine or tryptophan. The D gene is left open where the match is weak. Rows may omit the clone size; those that give it use once, few, many or a size class.

j_call clone_size v_call d_call cdr3_nt cdr3_aa
TRBJ1-1 once TRBV6-2/TRBV6-3 - TGTGCCAGCAGTTACTTCGGGGCGGGAAATACTGAAGCTTTCTTT CASSYFGAGNTEAFF
TRBJ2-5 few TRBV5-1 TRBD2 TGCGCCAGCAGAAAGCTAGCGGGGGGTCCGCAAGAGACCCAGTACTTC CASRKLAGGPQETQYF
TRBJ2-3 - TRBV18 TRBD1 TGTGCCAGCTCACCACCGGGACAGAGCACAGATACGCAGTATTTT CASSPPGQSTDTQYF
TRBJ2-3 many TRBV29-1 TRBD2 TGCAGCGTTGGCGGGAGTTCGGCAGATACGCAGTATTTT CSVGGSSADTQYF
TRBJ2-3 few TRBV4-1 - TGCGCCAGCAGCCACTGGGGTCTCAGCGATACGCAGTATTTT CASSHWGLSDTQYF
TRBJ1-1 - TRBV5-1 - TGCGCCAGCAGCTTACAGGGCGGTTTGACGAACACTGAAGCTTTCTTT CASSLQGGLTNTEAFF
TRBJ1-2 - TRBV4-1 - TGCGCCAGCAGCCAAGATACCGGACTGGTATACTATGGCTACACCTTC CASSQDTGLVYYGYTF
TRBJ2-3 many TRBV7-6 - TGTGCCAGCAGCTCCCAGACTAGCACAGATACGCAGTATTTT CASSSQTSTDTQYF
TRBJ1-5 - TRBV20-1 TRBD1 TGCAGTGCTGCTCCAGGGGGCCAGCCCCAGCATTTT CSAAPGGQPQHF
TRBJ2-1 - TRBV20-1 TRBD1 TGCAGTGCTAGGTCGAGGGGGCTGGGGGATGAGCAGTTCTTC CSARSRGLGDEQFF
TRBJ2-5 - TRBV24-1 - TGTGCCACCTTGAGGATAGCGAGGGGGGAGACCCAGTACTTC CATLRIARGETQYF
TRBJ2-7 few TRBV4-2 - TGTGCCAGCAGCCAAGCCCCCCCTGGTCGGACGAGCTCCTACGAGCAGTACTTC CASSQAPPGRTSSYEQYF
TRBJ2-5 few TRBV6-6 - TGTGCCAGCAGTTACCCCCAGCGTCGCCAAGAGACCCAGTACTTC CASSYPQRRQETQYF
TRBJ2-5 few TRBV29-1 TRBD2 TGCAGCACCGAACCAGCGGGGGCCGGGACCCAGTACTTC CSTEPAGAGTQYF
TRBJ2-1 few TRBV6-5 - TGTGCCAGCAGTTACCGGGACATCTACAATGAGCAGTTCTTC CASSYRDIYNEQFF
TRBJ1-1 few TRBV6-6 - TGTGCCAGCAGTTACGGATCTGGGGCAAAAGTGGGGACTGAAGCTTTCTTT CASSYGSGAKVGTEAFF
TRBJ2-1 - TRBV10-3 TRBD2 TGTGCCATCATGCCGGGACTAGCGGCGAGTGGGAAGTTCTTC CAIMPGLAASGKFF
TRBJ1-5 - TRBV7-2 - TGTGCCAGCAGCCCGAGTGGGCCGGGGCAGCCCCAGCATTTT CASSPSGPGQPQHF
TRBJ2-5 - TRBV18 TRBD1 TGTGCCAGCTCCATGAACCCCGGACAGGGGCTGGAGACCCAGTACTTC CASSMNPGQGLETQYF
TRBJ1-6 few TRBV5-4 - TGTGCCAGCAGCTTGGATCGGACTAGCATTACTTCACCCCTCCACTTT CASSLDRTSITSPLHF
TRBJ2-3 few TRBV11-3 TRBD1 TGTGCCAGCAGCTTCCCCGGGACAGGAGATACGCAGTATTTT CASSFPGTGDTQYF
TRBJ2-2 - TRBV4-1 TRBD1 TGCGCCAGCAGCCAGAGGACAGGGAGACTCTCCGGGGAGCTGTTTTTT CASSQRTGRLSGELFF